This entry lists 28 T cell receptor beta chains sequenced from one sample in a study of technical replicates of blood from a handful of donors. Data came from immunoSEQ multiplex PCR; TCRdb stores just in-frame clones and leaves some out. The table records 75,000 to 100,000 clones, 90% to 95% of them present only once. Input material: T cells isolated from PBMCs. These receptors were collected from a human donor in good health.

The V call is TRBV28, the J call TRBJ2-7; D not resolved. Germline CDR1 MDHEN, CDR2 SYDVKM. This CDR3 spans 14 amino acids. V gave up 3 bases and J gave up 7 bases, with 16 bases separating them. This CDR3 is CASSLILTENEQYF. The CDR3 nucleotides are TGTGCCAGCAGTTTGATCCTAACGGAGAATGAGCAGTACTTC.

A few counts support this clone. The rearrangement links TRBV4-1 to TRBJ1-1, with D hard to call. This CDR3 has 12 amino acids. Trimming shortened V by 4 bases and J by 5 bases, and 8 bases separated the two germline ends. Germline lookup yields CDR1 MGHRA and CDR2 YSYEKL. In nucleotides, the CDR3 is TGCGCCAGCAGCCCCCTCGGGACTGAAGCTTTCTTT. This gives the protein CASSPLGTEAFF.

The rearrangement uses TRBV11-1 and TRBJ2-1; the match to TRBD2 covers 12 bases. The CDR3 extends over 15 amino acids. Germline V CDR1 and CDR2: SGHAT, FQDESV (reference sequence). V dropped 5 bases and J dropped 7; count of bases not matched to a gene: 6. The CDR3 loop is CASSRLAGGINEQFF. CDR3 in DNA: TGTGCCAGCAGCCGCCTAGCGGGAGGGATAAATGAGCAGTTCTTC.

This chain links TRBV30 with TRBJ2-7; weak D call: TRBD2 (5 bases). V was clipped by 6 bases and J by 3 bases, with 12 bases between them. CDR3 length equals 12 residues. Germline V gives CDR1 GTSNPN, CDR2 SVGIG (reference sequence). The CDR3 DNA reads TGTGCCTGTTCCATCGGGAACTACGAGCAGTACTTC. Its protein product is CACSIGNYEQYF.

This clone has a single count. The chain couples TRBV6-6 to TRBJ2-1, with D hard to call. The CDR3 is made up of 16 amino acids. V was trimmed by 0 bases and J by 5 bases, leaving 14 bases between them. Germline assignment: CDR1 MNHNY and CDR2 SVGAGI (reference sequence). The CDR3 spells CASSYSISELDNEQFF. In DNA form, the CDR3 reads TGTGCCAGCAGTTACTCGATCTCCGAGCTTGACAATGAGCAGTTCTTC.

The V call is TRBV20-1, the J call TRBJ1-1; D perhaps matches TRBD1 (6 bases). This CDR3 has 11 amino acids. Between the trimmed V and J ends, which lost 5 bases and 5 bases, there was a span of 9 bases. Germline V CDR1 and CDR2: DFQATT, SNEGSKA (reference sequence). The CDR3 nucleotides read TGCAGTGCTTACAGGGAAACTGAAGCTTTCTTT. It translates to CSAYRETEAFF.

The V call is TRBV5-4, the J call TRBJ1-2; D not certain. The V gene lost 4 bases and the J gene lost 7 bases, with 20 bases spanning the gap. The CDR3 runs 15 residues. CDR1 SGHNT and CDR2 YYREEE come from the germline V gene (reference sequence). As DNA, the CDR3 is TGTGCCAGCAGCAGCCCTGTAAATGGCGGCAGTGGCTACACCTTC. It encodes CASSSPVNGGSGYTF.

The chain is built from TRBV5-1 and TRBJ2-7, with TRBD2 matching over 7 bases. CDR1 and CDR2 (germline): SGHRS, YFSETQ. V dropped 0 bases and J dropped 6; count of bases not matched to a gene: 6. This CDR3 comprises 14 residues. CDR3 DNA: TGCGCCAGCAGCTTGGGTTCGGGAGGAGGCGAGCAGTACTTC. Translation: CASSLGSGGGEQYF.

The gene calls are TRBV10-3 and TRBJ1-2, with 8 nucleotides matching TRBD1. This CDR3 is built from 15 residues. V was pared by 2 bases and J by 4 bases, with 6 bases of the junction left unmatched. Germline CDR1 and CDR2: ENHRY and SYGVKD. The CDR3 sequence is CAISERDRQSYGYTF. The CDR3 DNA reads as TGTGCCATCAGTGAGCGGGACAGGCAGAGCTATGGCTACACCTTC.

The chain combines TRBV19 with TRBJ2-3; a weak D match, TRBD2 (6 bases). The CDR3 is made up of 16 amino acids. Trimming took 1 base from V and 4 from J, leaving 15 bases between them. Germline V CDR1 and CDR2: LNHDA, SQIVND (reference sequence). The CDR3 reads CASSIVGLRGADTQYF. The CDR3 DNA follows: TGTGCCAGTAGTATAGTAGGACTAAGGGGCGCAGATACGCAGTATTTT.

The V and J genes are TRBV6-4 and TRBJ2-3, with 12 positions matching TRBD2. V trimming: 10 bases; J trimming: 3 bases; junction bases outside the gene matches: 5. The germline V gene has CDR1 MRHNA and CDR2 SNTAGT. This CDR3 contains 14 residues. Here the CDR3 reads CATGLAGTTDTQYF. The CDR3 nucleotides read TGTGCCACCGGACTAGCGGGGACAACAGATACGCAGTATTTT.

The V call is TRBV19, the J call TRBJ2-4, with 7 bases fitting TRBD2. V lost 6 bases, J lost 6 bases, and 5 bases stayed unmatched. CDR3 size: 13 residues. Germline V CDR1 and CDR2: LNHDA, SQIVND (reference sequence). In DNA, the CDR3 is TGTGCCAGTAGATCCAGCGGGGTAAACATTCAGTACTTC. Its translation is CASRSSGVNIQYF.

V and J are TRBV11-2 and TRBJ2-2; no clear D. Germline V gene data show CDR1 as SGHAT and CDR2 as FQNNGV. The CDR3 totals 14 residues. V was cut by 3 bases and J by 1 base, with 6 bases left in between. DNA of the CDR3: TGTGCCAGCAGCTTCCCAGGGAACACCGGGGAGCTGTTTTTT. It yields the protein CASSFPGNTGELFF.

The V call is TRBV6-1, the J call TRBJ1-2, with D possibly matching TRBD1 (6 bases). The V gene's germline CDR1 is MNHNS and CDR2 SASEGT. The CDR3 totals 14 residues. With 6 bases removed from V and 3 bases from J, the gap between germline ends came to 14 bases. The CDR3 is CASRRQAGDYGYTF. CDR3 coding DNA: TGTGCCAGCAGACGACAGGCCGGGGACTATGGCTACACCTTC.

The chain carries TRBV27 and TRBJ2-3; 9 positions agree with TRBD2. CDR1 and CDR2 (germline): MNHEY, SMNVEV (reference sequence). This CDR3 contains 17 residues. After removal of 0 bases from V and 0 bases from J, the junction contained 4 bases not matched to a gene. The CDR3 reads CASSLSVSGGSTDTQYF. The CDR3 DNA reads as TGTGCCAGCAGTTTATCCGTCAGCGGGGGGAGCACAGATACGCAGTATTTT.

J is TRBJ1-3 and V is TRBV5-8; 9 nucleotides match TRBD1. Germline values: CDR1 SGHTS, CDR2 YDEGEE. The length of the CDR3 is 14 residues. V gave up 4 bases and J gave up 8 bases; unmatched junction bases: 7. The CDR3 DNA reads TGTGCCAGCAGCCAGACAGGGGGTTTGGACACCATATATTTT. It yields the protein CASSQTGGLDTIYF. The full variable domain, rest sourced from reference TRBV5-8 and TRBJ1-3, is EAGVTQSPTHLIKTRGQQATLRCSPISGHTSVYWYQQALGLGLQFLLWYDEGEERNRGNFPPRFSGRQFPNYSSELNVNALELEDSALYLCASSQTGGLDTIYFGEGSWLTVV.

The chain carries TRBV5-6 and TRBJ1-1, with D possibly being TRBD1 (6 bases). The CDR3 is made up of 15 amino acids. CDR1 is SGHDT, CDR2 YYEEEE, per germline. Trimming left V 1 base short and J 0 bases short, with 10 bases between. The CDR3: CASSLYEGVNTEAFF. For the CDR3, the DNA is TGTGCCAGCAGCTTGTATGAGGGGGTGAACACTGAAGCTTTCTTT.

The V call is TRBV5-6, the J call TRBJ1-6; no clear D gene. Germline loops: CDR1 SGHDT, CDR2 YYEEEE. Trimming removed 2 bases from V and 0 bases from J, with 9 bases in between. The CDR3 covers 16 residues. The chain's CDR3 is CASSLSPSSYNSPLHF. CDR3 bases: TGTGCCAGCAGCTTAAGCCCGAGCTCCTATAATTCACCCCTCCACTTT.

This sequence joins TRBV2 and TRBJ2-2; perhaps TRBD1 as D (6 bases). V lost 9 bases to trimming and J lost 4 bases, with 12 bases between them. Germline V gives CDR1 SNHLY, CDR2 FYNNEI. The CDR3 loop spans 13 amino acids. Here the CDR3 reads CARRAQGTGELFF. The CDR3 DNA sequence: TGTGCCAGGCGGGCACAGGGCACCGGGGAGCTGTTTTTT. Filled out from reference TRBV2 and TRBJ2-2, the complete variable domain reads EPEVTQTPSHQVTQMGQEVILRCVPISNHLYFYWYRQILGQKVEFLVSFYNNEISEKSEIFDDQFSVERPDGSNFTLKIRSTKLEDSAMYFCARRAQGTGELFFGEGSRLTVL.

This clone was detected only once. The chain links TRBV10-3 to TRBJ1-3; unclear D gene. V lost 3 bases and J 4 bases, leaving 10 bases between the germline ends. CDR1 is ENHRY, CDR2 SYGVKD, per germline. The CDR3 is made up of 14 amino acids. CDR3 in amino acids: CAISERVVGNTIYF. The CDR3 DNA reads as TGTGCCATCAGTGAACGGGTCGTCGGAAACACCATATATTTT.

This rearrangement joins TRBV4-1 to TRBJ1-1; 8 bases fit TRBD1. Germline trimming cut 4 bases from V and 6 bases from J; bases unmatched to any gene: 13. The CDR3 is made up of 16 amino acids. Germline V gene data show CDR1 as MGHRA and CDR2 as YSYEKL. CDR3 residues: CASSRQTDRGGSEAFF. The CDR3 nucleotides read TGCGCCAGCAGCCGACAAACCGACAGGGGTGGATCTGAAGCTTTCTTT.

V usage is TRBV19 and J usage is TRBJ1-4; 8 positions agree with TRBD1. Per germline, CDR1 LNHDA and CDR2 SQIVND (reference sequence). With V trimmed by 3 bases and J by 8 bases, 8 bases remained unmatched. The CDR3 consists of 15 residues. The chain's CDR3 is CASSIPGTGYEKLFF. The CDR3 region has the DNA TGTGCCAGTAGTATCCCCGGGACAGGTTACGAAAAACTGTTTTTT.

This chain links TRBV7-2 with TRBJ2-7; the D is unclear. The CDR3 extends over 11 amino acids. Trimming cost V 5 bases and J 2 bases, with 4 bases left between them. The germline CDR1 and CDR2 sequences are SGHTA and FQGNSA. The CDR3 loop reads CASSAAYEQYF. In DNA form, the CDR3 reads TGTGCCAGCAGCGCGGCCTACGAGCAGTACTTC.

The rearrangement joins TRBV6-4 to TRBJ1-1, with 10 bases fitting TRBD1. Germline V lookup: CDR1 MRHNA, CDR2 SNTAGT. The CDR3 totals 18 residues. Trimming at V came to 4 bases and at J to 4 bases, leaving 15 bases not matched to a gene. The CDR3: CASSGPGTGAPSGTEAFF. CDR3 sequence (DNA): TGTGCCAGCAGTGGTCCCGGGACAGGGGCGCCCTCGGGCACTGAAGCTTTCTTT.

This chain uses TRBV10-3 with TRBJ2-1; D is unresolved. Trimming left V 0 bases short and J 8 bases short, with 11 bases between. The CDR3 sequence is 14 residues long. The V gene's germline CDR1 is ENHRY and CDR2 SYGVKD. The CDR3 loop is CAISESSVPHEQFF. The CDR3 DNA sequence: TGTGCCATCAGTGAGTCTTCAGTACCTCATGAGCAGTTCTTC.

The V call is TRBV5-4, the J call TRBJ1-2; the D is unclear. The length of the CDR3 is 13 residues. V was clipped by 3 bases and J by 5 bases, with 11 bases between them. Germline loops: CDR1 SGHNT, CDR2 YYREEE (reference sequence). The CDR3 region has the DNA TGTGCCAGCAGCTCCGCTTATCGGTATGGCTACACCTTC. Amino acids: CASSSAYRYGYTF.

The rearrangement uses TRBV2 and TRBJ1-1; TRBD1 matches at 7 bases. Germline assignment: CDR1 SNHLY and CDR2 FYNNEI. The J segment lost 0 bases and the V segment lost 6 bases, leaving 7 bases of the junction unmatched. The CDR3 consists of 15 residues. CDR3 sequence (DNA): TGTGCCAGCAGGGGCTGGACAGGAGTGAACACTGAAGCTTTCTTT. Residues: CASRGWTGVNTEAFF.

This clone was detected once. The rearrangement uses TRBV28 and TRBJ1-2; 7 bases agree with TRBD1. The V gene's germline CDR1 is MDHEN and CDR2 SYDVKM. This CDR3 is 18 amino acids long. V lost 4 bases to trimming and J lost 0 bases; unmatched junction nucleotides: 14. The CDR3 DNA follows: TGTGCCAGCAGTTCCCCCGGCGGGACAGTTCTAGCTAACTATGGCTACACCTTC. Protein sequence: CASSSPGGTVLANYGYTF.